This TCR beta chain was documented in a study of PD-L1 blockade in urothelial cancer. Each PCR contained spiked-in synthetic TCR analog templates. Data came from immunoSEQ multiplex PCR; TCRdb stores just in-frame clones and leaves some out. The data show about 100,000 clones, roughly nine tenths seen once. Unmatched junction bases numbered 3, after V lost 7 bases and J lost 0 bases. Germline lookup yields CDR1 MNHNS and CDR2 SASEGT. The CDR3 covers 14 residues. Pretreatment sampling and on-treatment sampling together yielded between 1 and 8 samples for each patient. The sequence was collected from an elderly woman with urothelial cancer. V gene TRBV6-1 combines with J gene TRBJ2-1, with TRBD1 matching 7 bases. The input for sequencing was PBMCs, taken around atezolizumab (anti-PD-L1) treatment. The CDR3 sequence: CASIDRDSYNEQFF. Written as DNA, the CDR3 is TGTGCCAGCATTGACAGGGACTCCTACAATGAGCAGTTCTTC.